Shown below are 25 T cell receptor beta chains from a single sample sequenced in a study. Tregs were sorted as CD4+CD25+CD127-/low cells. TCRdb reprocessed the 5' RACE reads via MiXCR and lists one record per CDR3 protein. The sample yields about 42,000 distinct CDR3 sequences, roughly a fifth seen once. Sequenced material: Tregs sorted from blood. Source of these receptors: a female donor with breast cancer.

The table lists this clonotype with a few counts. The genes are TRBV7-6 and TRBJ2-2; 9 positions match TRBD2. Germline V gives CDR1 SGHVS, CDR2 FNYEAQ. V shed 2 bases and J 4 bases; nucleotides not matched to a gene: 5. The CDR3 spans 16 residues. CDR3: CASSLLGAGGTGELFF. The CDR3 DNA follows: TGTGCCAGCAGCTTACTGGGAGCGGGAGGCACCGGGGAGCTGTTTTTT.

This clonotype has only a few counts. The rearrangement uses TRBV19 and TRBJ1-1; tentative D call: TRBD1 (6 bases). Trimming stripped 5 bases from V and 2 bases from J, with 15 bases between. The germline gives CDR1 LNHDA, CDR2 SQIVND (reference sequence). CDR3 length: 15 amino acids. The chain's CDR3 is CASSPWRGTNTEAFF. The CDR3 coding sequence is TGTGCCAGTAGTCCCTGGAGGGGGACCAACACTGAAGCTTTCTTT.

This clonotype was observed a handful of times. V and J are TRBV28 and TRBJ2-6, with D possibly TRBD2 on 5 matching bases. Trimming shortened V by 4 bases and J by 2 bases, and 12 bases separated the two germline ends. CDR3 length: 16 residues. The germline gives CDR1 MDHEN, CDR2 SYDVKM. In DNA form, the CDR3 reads TGTGCCAGCAGTTCCTTAAAGGAGGCTGGGGCCAACGTCCTGACTTTC. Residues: CASSSLKEAGANVLTF.

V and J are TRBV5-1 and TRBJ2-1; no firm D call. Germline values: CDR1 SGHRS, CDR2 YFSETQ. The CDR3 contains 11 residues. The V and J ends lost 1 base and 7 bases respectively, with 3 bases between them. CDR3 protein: CASSLSNEQFF. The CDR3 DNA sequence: TGCGCCAGCAGCTTGTCGAATGAGCAGTTCTTC.

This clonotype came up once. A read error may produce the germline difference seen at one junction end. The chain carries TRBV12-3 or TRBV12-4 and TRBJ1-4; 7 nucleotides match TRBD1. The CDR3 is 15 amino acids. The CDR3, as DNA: TGTGCCGGCAGCGACGACAGGGTTGATAATGAAAAACTGTTTTTT. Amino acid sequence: CAGSDDRVDNEKLFF.

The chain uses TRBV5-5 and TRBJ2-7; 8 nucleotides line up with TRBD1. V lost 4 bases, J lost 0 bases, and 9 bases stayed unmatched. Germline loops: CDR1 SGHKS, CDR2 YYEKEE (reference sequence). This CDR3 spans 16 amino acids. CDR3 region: CASSPRQGTSSYEQYF. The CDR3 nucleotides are TGTGCCAGCAGCCCCCGACAGGGGACAAGCTCCTACGAGCAGTACTTC.

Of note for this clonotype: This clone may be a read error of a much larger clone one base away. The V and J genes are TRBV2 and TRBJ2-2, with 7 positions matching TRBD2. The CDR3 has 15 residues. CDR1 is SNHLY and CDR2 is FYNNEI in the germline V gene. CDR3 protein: CAGSTGTTNTGELFF. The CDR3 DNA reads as TGTGCCGGCAGTACCGGGACTACGAACACCGGGGAGCTGTTTTTT.

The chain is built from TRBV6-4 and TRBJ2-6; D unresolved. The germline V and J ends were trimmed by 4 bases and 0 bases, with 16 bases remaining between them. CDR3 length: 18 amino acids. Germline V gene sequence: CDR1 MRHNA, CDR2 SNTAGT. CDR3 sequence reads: CASSVRAPEGSGANVLTF. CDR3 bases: TGTGCCAGCAGTGTTAGGGCCCCTGAAGGCTCTGGGGCCAACGTCCTGACTTTC.

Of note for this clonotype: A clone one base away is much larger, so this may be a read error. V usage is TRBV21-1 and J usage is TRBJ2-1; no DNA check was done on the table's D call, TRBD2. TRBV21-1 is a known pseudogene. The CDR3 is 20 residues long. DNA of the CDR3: TGTGCCAGCAGCAAGGCGAAGAAGGGGGCGACTAGCGGGTCGAACAATGAGCAGTTCTTC. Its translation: CASSKAKKGATSGSNNEQFF.

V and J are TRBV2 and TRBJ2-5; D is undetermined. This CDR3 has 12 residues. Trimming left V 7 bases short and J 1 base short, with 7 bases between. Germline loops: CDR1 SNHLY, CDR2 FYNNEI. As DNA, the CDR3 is TGTGCCAGCAAAGAGTTCCAAGAGACCCAGTACTTC. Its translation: CASKEFQETQYF.

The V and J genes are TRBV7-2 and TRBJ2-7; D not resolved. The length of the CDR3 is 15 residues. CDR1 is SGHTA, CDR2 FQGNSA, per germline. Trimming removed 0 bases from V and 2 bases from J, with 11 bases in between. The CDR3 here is CASSLARTATYEQYF. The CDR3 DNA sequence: TGTGCCAGCAGCTTAGCGAGGACCGCAACCTACGAGCAGTACTTC.

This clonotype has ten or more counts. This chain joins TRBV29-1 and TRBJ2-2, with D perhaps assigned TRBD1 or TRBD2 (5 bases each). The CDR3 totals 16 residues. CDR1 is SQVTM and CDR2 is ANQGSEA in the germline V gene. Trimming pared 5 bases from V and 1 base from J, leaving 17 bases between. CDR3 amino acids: CSVQTSGRWNTGELFF. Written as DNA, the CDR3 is TGCAGCGTTCAGACATCGGGGCGGTGGAACACCGGGGAGCTGTTTTTT.

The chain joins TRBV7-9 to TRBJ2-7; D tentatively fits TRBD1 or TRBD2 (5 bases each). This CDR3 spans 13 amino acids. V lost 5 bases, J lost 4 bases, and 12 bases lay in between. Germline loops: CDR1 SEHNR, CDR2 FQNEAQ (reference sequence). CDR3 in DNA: TGTGCCAGCAGCACCGGGACGGATTACGAGCAGTACTTC. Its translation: CASSTGTDYEQYF.

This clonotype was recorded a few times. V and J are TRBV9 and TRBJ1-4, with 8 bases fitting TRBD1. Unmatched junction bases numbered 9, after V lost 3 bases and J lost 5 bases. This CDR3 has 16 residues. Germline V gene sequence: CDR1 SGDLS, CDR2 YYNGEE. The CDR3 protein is CASSATGTGVNEKLFF. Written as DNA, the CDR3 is TGTGCCAGCAGCGCTACCGGGACAGGAGTAAATGAAAAACTGTTTTTT. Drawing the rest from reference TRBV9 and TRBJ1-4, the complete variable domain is DSGVTQTPKHLITATGQRVTLRCSPRSGDLSVYWYQQSLDQGLQFLIQYYNGEERAKGNILERFSAQQFPDLHSELNLSSLELGDSALYFCASSATGTGVNEKLFFGSGTQLSVL.

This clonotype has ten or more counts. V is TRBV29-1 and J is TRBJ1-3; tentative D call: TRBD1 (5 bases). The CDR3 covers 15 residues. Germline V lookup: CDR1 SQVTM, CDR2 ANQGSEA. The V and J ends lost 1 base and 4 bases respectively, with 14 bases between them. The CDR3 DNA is TGCAGCGTTGAAGTAGACAGCGTGGTGGGAAACACCATATATTTT. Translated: CSVEVDSVVGNTIYF.

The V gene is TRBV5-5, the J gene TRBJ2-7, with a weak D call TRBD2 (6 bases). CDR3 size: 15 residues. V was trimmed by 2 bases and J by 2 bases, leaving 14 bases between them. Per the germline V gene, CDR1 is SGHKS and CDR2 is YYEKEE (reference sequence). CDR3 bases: TGTGCCAGCAGCTTAGGGGTAGCGGCGGCCTACGAGCAGTACTTC. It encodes CASSLGVAAAYEQYF.

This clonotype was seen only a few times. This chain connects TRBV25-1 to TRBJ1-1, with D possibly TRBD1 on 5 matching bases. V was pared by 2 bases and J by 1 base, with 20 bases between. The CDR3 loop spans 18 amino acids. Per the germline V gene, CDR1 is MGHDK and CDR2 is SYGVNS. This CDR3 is CASSERSGRLDSNTEAFF. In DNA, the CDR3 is TGTGCCAGCAGTGAACGCTCGGGACGGCTAGATTCGAACACTGAAGCTTTCTTT.

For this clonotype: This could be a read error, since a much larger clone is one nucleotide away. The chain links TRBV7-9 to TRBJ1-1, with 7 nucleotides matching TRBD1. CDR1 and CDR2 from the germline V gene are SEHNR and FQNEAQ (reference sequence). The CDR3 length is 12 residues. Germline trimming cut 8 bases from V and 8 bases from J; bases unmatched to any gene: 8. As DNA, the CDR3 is TGTGCCAGCGGCCCGGGACAGTTAGAAGCTTTCTTT. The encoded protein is CASGPGQLEAFF.

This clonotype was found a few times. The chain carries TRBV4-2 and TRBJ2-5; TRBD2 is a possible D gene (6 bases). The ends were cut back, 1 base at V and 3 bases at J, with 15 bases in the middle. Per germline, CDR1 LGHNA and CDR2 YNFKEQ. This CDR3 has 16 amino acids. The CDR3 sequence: CASSQVGGAGEETQYF. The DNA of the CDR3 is TGTGCCAGCAGCCAAGTTGGGGGAGCGGGTGAAGAGACCCAGTACTTC.

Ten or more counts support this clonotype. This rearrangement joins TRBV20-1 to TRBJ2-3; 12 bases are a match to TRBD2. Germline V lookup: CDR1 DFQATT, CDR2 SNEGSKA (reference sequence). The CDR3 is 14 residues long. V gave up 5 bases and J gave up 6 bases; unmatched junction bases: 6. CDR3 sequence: CSAQTSGRSDTQYF. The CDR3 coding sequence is TGCAGTGCTCAGACTAGCGGGAGATCGGATACGCAGTATTTT.

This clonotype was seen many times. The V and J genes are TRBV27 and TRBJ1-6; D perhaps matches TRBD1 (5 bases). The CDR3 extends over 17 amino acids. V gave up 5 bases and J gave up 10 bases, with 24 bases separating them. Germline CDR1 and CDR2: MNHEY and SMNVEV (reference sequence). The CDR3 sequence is CASSTSPLRVRKSPLHF. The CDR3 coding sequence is TGTGCCAGCAGTACTAGCCCCCTCAGGGTCAGGAAGTCACCCCTCCACTTT.

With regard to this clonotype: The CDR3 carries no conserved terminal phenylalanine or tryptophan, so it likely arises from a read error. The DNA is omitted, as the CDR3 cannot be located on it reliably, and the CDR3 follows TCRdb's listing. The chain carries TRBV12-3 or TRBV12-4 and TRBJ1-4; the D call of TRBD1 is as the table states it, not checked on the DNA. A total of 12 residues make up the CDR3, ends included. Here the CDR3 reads CASSLNWDRVPL.

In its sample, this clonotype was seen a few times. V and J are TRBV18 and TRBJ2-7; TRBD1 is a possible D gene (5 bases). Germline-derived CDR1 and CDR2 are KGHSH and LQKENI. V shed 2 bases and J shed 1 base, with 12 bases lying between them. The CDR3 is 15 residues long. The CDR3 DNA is TGTGCCAGCTCACCAACAGGCACGCTATCCTACGAGCAGTACTTC. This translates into CASSPTGTLSYEQYF.

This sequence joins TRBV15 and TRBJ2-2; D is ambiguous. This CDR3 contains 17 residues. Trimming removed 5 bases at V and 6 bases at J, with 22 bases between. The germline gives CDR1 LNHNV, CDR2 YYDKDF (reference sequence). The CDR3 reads CATSDASGPTKPGELFF. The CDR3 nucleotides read TGTGCCACCAGCGATGCCTCAGGTCCCACGAAGCCCGGGGAGCTGTTTTTT.

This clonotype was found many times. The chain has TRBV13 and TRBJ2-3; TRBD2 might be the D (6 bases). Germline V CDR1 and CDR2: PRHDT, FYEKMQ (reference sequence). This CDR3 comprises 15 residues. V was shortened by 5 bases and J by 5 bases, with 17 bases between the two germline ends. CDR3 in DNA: TGTGCCAGCAGCCCCGAGGGTGAGGGAGGAGATACGCAGTATTTT. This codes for CASSPEGEGGDTQYF.